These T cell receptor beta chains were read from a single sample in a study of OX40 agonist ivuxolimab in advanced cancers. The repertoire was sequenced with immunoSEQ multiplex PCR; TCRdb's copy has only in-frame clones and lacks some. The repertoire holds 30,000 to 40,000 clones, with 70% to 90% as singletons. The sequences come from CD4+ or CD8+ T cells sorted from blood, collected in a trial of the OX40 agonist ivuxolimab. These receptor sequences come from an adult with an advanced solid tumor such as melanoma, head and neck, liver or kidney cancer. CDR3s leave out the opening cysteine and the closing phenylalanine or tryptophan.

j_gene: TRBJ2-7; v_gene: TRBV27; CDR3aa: ASHDPFGYEQY
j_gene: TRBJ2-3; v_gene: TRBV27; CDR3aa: ASNPGLAELSTDTQY
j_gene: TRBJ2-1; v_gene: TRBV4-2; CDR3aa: ASTKGLAGADEQF
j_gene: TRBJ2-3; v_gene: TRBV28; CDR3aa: ASRRGWSTDTQY
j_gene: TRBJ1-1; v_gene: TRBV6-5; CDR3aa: ASSFGTPNTEAF
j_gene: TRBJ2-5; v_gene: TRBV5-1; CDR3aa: ASTRQGWEETQY
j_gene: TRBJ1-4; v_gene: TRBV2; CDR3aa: ASKRYGRATNEKLF
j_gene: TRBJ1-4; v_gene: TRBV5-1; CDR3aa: ASSPRQVQGNEKLF
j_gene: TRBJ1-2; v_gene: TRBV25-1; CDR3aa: ASSERPNYGYT
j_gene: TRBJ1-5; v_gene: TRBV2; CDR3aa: ASSKTGEQIQPQH
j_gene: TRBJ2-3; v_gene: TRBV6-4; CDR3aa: ASSESSGTDTQY
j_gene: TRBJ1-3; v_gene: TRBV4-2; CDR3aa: ASSTHRGSGNTIY
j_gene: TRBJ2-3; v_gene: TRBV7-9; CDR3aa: ASSPLTGLAGAHGN
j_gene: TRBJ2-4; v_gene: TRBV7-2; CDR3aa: ASSPTHLSRDIQY
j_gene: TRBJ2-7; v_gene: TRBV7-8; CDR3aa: ASSPSYEQY
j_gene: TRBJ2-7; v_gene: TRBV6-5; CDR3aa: ASRGGFTYEQY
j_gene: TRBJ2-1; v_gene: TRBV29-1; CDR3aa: SVEQLSYNEQF
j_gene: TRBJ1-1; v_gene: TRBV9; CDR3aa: ASSDYRGGNAEAF
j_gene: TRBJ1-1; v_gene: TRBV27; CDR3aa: ASSSGGGDTLLLYAEAF
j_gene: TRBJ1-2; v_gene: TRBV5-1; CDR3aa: ASSLDGGYT
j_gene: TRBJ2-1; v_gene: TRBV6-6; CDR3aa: ATQTGINEQF
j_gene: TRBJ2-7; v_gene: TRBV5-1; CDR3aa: ASSSHRTGVRDEQY
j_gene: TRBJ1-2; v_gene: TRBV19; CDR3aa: ATIGWDMEGYT
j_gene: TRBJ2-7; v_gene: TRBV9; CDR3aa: ASSLGQSYEQY
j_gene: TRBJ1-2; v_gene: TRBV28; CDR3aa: ASSPQGSGYT
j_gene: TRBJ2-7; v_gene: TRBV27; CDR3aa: ASTSGSNEQY
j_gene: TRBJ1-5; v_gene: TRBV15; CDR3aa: ATSRRGTGPDGAQH
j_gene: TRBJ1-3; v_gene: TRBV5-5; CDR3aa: ASSQDRGSGNTIY
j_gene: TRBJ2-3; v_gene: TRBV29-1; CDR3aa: SVEAGAGTEMDTQY
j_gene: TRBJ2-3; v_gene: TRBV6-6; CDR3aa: ASSPGRGADTQY
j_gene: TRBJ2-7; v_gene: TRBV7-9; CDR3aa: ASSSWTVYEQY
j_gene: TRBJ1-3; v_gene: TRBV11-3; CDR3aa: ASSASQGAGNTIY
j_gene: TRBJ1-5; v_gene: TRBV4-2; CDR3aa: ASSPGAGNQPQH
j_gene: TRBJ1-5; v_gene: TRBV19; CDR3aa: ASRTGQGVQH
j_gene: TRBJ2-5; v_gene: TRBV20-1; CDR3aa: SARGGETQY
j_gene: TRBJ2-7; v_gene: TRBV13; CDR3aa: ASSSGQDYEQY
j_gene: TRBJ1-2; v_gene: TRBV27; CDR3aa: ASSLTGGRGGYT
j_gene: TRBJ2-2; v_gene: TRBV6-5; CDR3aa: ASIMAGELF
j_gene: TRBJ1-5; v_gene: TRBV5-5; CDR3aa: ASSLVFYSNQPQH
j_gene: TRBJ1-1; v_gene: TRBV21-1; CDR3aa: ASTPKKIRGDGLENTEAF
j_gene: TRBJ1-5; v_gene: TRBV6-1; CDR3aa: ASSEISWTGDSQH
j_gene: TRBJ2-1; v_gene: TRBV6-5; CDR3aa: ASTWRQGPYNEQF
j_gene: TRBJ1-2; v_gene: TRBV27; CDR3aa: ASRPGQGFGNYGYT
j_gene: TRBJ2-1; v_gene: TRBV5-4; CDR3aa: ASTTGSSYNEQF
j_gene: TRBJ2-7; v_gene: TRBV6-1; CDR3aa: ASSFPPHEQY
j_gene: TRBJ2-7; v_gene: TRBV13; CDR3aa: ASSLGAGAYEQY
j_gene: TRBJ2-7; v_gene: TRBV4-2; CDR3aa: ASSQEQGPPFYEQY
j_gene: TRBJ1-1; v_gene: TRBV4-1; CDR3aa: ASSQAGTGPNTEAF
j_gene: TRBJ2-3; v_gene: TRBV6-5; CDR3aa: ASSGSGRWDTQY
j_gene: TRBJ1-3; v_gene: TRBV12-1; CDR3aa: ASSRTETGAFSGNTIY
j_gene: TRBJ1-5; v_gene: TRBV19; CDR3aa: ASSEKGQDNQPQH
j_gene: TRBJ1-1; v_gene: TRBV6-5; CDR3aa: ASSYRAGGRTEAF
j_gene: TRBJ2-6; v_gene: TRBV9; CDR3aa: ASSPRWGISGANVLT
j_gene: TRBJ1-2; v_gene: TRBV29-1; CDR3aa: SVVPPTPNYGYT
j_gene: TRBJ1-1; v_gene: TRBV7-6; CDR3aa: ASREELNTEAF